This TCR beta chain appears in the sequencing data of a study of T cell changes during pregnancy in multiple sclerosis. The CDR3 spans 15 residues. V gave up 4 bases and J gave up 6 bases; unmatched junction bases: 7. Germline CDR1 SGDLS, CDR2 YYNGEE. Method: immunoSEQ multiplex PCR; TCRdb's copy keeps in-frame clones and lacks some. Found here are 39,000 or so clones, about 93% of them singletons; the top ten hold 0.35% to 0.45%. This clone was counted once. This receptor was taken from a female donor in good health, enrolled as a control in a pregnancy study. This chain uses TRBV9 with TRBJ1-5; 10 bases are shared with TRBD1. Source: CD4+ T cells from peripheral blood mononuclear cells, taken after pregnancy. Written as DNA, the CDR3 is TGTGCCAGCAGCCCCGGACAGGGGGTAGCTCAGCCCCAGCATTTT. Protein sequence: CASSPGQGVAQPQHF. The full variable domain, rest sourced from reference TRBV9 and TRBJ1-5, is DSGVTQTPKHLITATGQRVTLRCSPRSGDLSVYWYQQSLDQGLQFLIQYYNGEERAKGNILERFSAQQFPDLHSELNLSSLELGDSALYFCASSPGQGVAQPQHFGDGTRLSIL.